The 31 T cell receptor beta chains presented below share a single source sample, sequenced in a study of T cell clusters in autoimmune cytopenias. TRB was amplified by touch-down multiplex PCR, primer pools A and B combined. From the multiplex PCR reads, TCRdb lists one entry per CDR3 protein and no DNA. This repertoire includes 6,000 to 7,000 distinct CDR3 sequences. Tens of thousands of genome equivalents of blood DNA were amplified for TRB. These records were also assigned to another study, of T cell repertoires in aging, cancer and after chemotherapy.

Sequencing was performed on peripheral blood. The receptors were gathered from a human donor in good health.

This chain links TRBV5-6 with TRBJ2-4. CDR1 and CDR2 (germline): SGHDT, YYEEEE. The CDR3 spans 16 residues. The CDR3 is CASSFWFALTKNIQYF. Complete variable domain (other parts from reference TRBV5-6 and TRBJ2-4): DAGVTQSPTHLIKTRGQQVTLRCSPKSGHDTVSWYQQALGQGPQFIFQYYEEEERQRGNFPDRFSGHQFPNYSSELNVNALLLGDSALYLCASSFWFALTKNIQYFGAGTRLSVL.

The rearrangement uses TRBV20-1 and TRBJ1-1. In germline, CDR1 is DFQATT, CDR2 SNEGSKA (reference sequence). This CDR3 comprises 12 residues. The CDR3 region is CSAREEVTEAFF.

This clonotype is deemed medium-sized by its frequency. The rearrangement joins TRBV6-5 to TRBJ1-5. Germline V lookup: CDR1 MNHEY, CDR2 SVGAGI. The CDR3 consists of 16 residues. The CDR3 is CASSERRGLSNQPQHF.

Measured by frequency, this clonotype is medium-sized. This chain links TRBV11-2 with TRBJ2-6; TCRdb returns TRBD2, unconfirmable since there is no DNA. The CDR3 consists of 17 residues. Per the germline V gene, CDR1 is SGHAT and CDR2 is FQNNGV. CDR3 sequence: CASSLESSRSGANVLTF. The entire variable domain, with the rest obtained from reference TRBV11-2 and TRBJ2-6, is as follows: EAGVAQSPRYKIIEKRQSVAFWCNPISGHATLYWYQQILGQGPKLLIQFQNNGVVDDSQLPKDRFSAERLKGVDSTLKIQPAKLEDSAVYLCASSLESSRSGANVLTFGAGSRLTVL.

The CDR3 sequence is CASSQDGAGMAYEQYF. The chain has TRBV4-3 and TRBJ2-7; TCRdb calls TRBD1, which cannot be checked without DNA. The CDR3 totals 16 residues. From germline, CDR1 is LGHNA and CDR2 YSLEER.

CDR3 loop: CASRAEGAGDTQYF. The chain links TRBV6-4 to TRBJ2-3; TCRdb returns TRBD1, unconfirmable since there is no DNA. The CDR3 contains 14 residues. Germline loops: CDR1 MRHNA, CDR2 SNTAGT.

The chain recombines TRBV6-1 with TRBJ1-5; without DNA, the TCRdb call of TRBD1 cannot be checked. This CDR3 has 14 amino acids. Per the germline V gene, CDR1 is MNHNS and CDR2 is SASEGT. CDR3 amino acids: CASSGGPSNQPQHF.

According to its frequency, this clonotype is medium-sized (0.01 to 0.1%). The chain carries TRBV27 and TRBJ1-4. This CDR3 contains 14 residues. CDR1 is MNHEY, CDR2 SMNVEV, per germline (reference sequence). This CDR3 is CASSESRNNEKLFF.

Measured by frequency, this clonotype is medium-sized. The rearrangement joins TRBV18 to TRBJ1-6; the D call of TRBD1 rests on TCRdb alone, since no DNA is present to check it. The CDR3 spans 15 residues. Germline CDR1 reads KGHSH; CDR2 reads LQKENI. Here the CDR3 reads CASSLQGENGSPLHF. The complete variable domain, with remaining parts taken from reference TRBV18 and TRBJ1-6, reads NAGVMQNPRHLVRRRGQEARLRCSPMKGHSHVYWYRQLPEEGLKFMVYLQKENIIDESGMPKERFSAEFPKEGPSILRIQQVVRGDSAAYFCASSLQGENGSPLHFGNGTRLTVT.

This clonotype is called medium-sized based on its frequency. The chain couples TRBV6-1 to TRBJ2-3; TCRdb gives TRBD1 as the D gene, but with no DNA this cannot be confirmed. Germline V CDR1 and CDR2: MNHNS, SASEGT. The CDR3 sequence is 15 residues long. The CDR3 is CASSPRDRYTDTQYF.

The chain couples TRBV6-2 or TRBV6-3 to TRBJ1-2; with no DNA, the TCRdb D assignment of TRBD1 cannot be verified. Germline V gene sequence: CDR1 MNHEY, CDR2 SVGEGT. This CDR3 region has 13 residues. The CDR3: CASGDRGVYGYTF.

The chain has TRBV6-5 and TRBJ1-2; the D call from TCRdb, TRBD1, cannot be confirmed without DNA. The CDR3 has 12 amino acids. CDR1 and CDR2 (germline): MNHEY, SVGAGI. The CDR3 loop is CASRQAQDGYTF.

The chain carries TRBV20-1 and TRBJ1-4. This CDR3 has 11 amino acids. Germline V gives CDR1 DFQATT, CDR2 SNEGSKA (reference sequence). CDR3 in amino acids: CSAGRTEKLFF.

This clonotype is labeled medium-sized based on frequency. V is TRBV15 and J is TRBJ1-2; TCRdb designates TRBD1, a call that cannot be tested without DNA. Looked up from germline, CDR1 is LNHNV and CDR2 is YYDKDF (reference sequence). This CDR3 has 17 amino acids. CDR3 residues: CATSRDQGQGTNYGYTF.

This clonotype is called medium-sized (0.01 to 0.1%) based on its frequency. The J gene is TRBJ1-2, the V gene TRBV5-4; the TCRdb D gene call, TRBD1, has no DNA to confirm it. This CDR3 contains 15 residues. Germline lookup yields CDR1 SGHNT and CDR2 YYREEE (reference sequence). The chain's CDR3 is CASSRYGGGNYGYTF.

Judged by frequency, this clonotype is medium-sized. The chain combines TRBV27 with TRBJ2-1; absent DNA, TCRdb's TRBD1 call cannot be checked. The CDR3 totals 14 residues. Germline-derived CDR1 and CDR2 are MNHEY and SMNVEV (reference sequence). This chain's CDR3 is CASSDREFIYEQFF.

This chain connects TRBV10-3 to TRBJ1-5. The CDR3 totals 17 residues. From germline, CDR1 is ENHRY and CDR2 SYGVKD. The CDR3 loop reads CAISESGRSSSNQPQHF.

The chain has TRBV4-2 and TRBJ1-3. The CDR3 length is 13 residues. The germline CDR1 and CDR2 sequences are LGHNA and YNFKEQ. The CDR3 loop reads CASSQDELGTIYF.

This rearrangement joins TRBV12-3 or TRBV12-4 to TRBJ2-7; TCRdb proposes TRBD1, but this gene call is untestable without DNA. The CDR3 has 14 residues. CDR3: CASSSQGLSYEQYF.

The CDR3 protein is CSASATGTSGDSYNEQFF. The chain is built from TRBV20-1 and TRBJ2-1; the TCRdb D gene call, TRBD2, has no DNA to confirm it. Germline CDR1 reads DFQATT; CDR2 reads SNEGSKA (reference sequence). This CDR3 is 18 amino acids long.

This clonotype is deemed medium-sized (0.01 to 0.1%) by its frequency. This chain links TRBV6-1 with TRBJ2-6; TCRdb proposes TRBD1, but this gene call is untestable without DNA. The CDR3 loop spans 19 amino acids. The V gene's germline CDR1 is MNHNS and CDR2 SASEGT. This chain's CDR3 is CASREDPGQGALGANVLTF.

Its frequency marks this clonotype as medium-sized. The chain carries TRBV27 and TRBJ2-2; the D call from TCRdb, TRBD2, cannot be confirmed without DNA. Germline V gene sequence: CDR1 MNHEY, CDR2 SMNVEV (reference sequence). The CDR3 is made up of 15 amino acids. The chain's CDR3 is CASSYSGRGIGELFF.

This chain uses TRBV4-3 with TRBJ2-7; TCRdb reports TRBD1, a call that lacks DNA to check it against. Per germline, CDR1 LGHNA and CDR2 YSLEER. The CDR3 has 15 residues. The CDR3 loop reads CASSQRDREGYEQYF.

In terms of frequency, this clonotype is medium-sized. The gene calls are TRBV19 and TRBJ2-1; TCRdb picks TRBD1, but there is no DNA to check that call. CDR1 and CDR2 from the germline V gene are LNHDA and SQIVND (reference sequence). The CDR3 contains 14 residues. CDR3 in amino acids: CASSKDGAYNEQFF.

This clonotype ranks as medium-sized in terms of frequency. The chain joins TRBV6-5 to TRBJ1-4; absent DNA, TCRdb's TRBD1 call cannot be checked. CDR1 and CDR2 from the germline V gene are MNHEY and SVGAGI. This CDR3 region has 14 residues. CDR3 sequence: CASNTGQGGEKLFF.

This rearrangement joins TRBV4-1 to TRBJ1-6; TCRdb lists TRBD1, though no DNA is available to test this call. Germline V CDR1 and CDR2: MGHRA, YSYEKL. The CDR3 totals 15 residues. CDR3 sequence reads: CASSPPGQYNSPLHF.

The chain recombines TRBV28 with TRBJ2-1; TCRdb designates TRBD1, a call that cannot be tested without DNA. This CDR3 has 14 amino acids. Germline V lookup: CDR1 MDHEN, CDR2 SYDVKM. The chain's CDR3 is CASRRGSYYNEQFF.

The chain couples TRBV18 to TRBJ1-3; lacking DNA, the TRBD1 call made by TCRdb goes unchecked. This CDR3 has 16 residues. CDR1 and CDR2 from the germline V gene are KGHSH and LQKENI. The CDR3 loop reads CASSTGDARSGNTIYF.

Its frequency marks this clonotype as medium-sized. This chain uses TRBV6-2 or TRBV6-3 with TRBJ1-2. This CDR3 comprises 11 residues. Germline CDR1 and CDR2: MNHEY and SVGEGT. CDR3 loop: CASSLLYGYTF.

This clonotype is identified as medium-sized from frequency. The chain combines TRBV19 with TRBJ1-5; TCRdb outputs TRBD1, but without DNA this stays unchecked. CDR1 is LNHDA, CDR2 SQIVND, per germline (reference sequence). The length of the CDR3 is 14 residues. CDR3 loop: CASSRQGAEQPQHF.

The gene calls are TRBV20-1 and TRBJ1-5; TCRdb indicates TRBD1, and absent DNA this call remains unverified. CDR1 is DFQATT and CDR2 is SNEGSKA in the germline V gene (reference sequence). This CDR3 is 11 amino acids long. CDR3 residues: CSAREGEPQHF.